The following is a T cell receptor beta chain sequence with its context. This specimen belongs to a study of cytomegalovirus exposure and HLA in healthy donors. Vbeta (60) and Jbeta (13) primers were used in the PCR. TCRdb keeps only in-frame clones here, not all; method: immunoSEQ multiplex PCR. The sample records approximately 100,000 clones, approximately 81% being singletons. This CDR3 is built from 16 residues. CDR1 SGHRS and CDR2 YFSETQ come from the germline V gene. V lost 5 bases to trimming and J lost 6 bases; unmatched junction nucleotides: 9. The sequenced sample consisted of PBMCs. The V and J genes are TRBV5-1 and TRBJ2-3; TRBD2 aligns across 13 bases. The receptor was derived from a man aged 35-49 years in good health and CMV-seropositive. In DNA form, the CDR3 reads TGCGCCAGCAGATCCGGAGTACTAGCGGGGGGGGATACGCAGTATTTT. It encodes CASRSGVLAGGDTQYF.